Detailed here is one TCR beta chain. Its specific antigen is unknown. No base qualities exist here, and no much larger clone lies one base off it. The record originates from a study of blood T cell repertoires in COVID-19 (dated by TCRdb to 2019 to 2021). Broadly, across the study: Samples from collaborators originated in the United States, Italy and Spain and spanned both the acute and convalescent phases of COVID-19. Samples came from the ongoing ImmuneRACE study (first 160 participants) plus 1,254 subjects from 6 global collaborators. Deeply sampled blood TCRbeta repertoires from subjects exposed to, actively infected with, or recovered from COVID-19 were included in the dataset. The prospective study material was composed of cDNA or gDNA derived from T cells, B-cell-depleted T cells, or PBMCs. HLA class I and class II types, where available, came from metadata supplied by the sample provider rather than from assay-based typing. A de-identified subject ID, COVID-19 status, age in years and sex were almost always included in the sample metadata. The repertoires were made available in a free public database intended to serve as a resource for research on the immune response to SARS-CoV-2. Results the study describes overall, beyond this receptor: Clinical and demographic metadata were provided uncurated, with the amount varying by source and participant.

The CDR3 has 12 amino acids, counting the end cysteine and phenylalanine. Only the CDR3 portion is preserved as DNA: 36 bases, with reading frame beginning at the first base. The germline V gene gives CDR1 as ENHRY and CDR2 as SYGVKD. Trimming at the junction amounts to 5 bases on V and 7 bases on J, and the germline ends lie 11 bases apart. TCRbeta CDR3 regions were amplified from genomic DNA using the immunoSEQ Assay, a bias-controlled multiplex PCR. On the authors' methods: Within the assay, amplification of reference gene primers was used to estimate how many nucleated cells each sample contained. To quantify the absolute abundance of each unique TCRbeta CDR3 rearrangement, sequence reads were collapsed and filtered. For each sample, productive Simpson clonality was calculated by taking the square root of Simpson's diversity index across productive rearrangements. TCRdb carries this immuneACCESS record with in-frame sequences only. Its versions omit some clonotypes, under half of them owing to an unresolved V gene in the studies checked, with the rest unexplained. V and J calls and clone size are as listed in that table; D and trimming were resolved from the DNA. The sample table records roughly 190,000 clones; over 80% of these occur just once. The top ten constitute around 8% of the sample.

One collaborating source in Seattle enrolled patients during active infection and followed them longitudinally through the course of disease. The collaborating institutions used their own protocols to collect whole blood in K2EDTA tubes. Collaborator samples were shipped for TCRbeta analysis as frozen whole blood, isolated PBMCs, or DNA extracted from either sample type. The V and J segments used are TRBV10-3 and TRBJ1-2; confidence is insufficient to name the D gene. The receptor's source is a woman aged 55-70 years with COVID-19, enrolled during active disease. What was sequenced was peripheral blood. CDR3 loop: CAISPGRGGYTF. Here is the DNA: TGTGCCATCAGTCCCGGTAGAGGTGGCTACACCTTC.